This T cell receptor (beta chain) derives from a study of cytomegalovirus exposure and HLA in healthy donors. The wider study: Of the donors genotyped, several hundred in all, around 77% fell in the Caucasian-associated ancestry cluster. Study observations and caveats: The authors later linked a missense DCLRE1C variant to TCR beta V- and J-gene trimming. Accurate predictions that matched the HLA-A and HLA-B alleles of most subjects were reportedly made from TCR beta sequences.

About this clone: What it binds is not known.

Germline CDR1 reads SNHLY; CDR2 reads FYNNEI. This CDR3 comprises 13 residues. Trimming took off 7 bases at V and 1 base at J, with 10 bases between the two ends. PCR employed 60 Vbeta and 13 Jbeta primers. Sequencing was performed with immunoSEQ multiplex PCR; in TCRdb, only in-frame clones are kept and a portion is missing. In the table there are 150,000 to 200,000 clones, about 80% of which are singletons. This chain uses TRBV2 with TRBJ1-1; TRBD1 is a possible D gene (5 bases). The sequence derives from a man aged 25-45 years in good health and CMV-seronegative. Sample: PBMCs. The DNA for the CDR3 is TGTGCCAGCATGGGGCCGCCGAACACTGAAGCTTTCTTT. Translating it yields CASMGPPNTEAFF.